This TCR beta chain was identified during a study of T cell repertoires in ileal Crohn's disease. The time point is: neoterminal ileum biopsy at postoperative endoscopy, about 6 months after surgery. V lost 6 bases and J lost 1; bases outside the gene matches: 4. This CDR3 is built from 14 residues. The germline gives CDR1 SGHTA, CDR2 FQGNSA. Only in-frame clones appear in the TCRdb table, and some are missing; sequencing was by immunoSEQ multiplex PCR. The sample shows more than 50,000 clones, roughly 89% of them seen only once. The sample consisted of ileal tissue. This clonotype was sampled from an adult with Crohn's disease. The rearrangement links TRBV7-2 to TRBJ2-5; TRBD2 agrees at 8 bases. The chain's CDR3 is CASRRAGVQETQYF. The CDR3 nucleotides are TGTGCCAGCAGGAGAGCGGGGGTCCAAGAGACCCAGTACTTC.